A single sample is the source of the 15 T cell receptor beta chains below, sequenced in a study of regulatory dendritic cells for organ transplantation. Sorted subsets were CFSE-labeled and cultured less than 6 days with allogeneic dendritic cells. Repertoires were generated with immunoSEQ multiplex PCR, while TCRdb's copy carries only in-frame clones and drops some. This table has roughly 20,000 clones, around 79% appearing once. No antigen is known for these receptors. The specimen sequenced was memory CD4+ T cells from blood cultured with regulatory dendritic cells. Subset of the sample: CD45RO+ memory T cells. The receptors were gathered from a human donor in good health.

The chain couples TRBV13 to TRBJ1-3; D unresolved. The germline V and J ends were trimmed by 2 bases and 3 bases, with 2 bases remaining between them. This CDR3 comprises 12 residues. In germline, CDR1 is PRHDT, CDR2 FYEKMQ (reference sequence). CDR3 bases: TGTGCCAGCAGCTTATTTGGAAACACCATATATTTT. The encoded protein is CASSLFGNTIYF. The full variable domain, rest sourced from reference TRBV13 and TRBJ1-3, is AAGVIQSPRHLIKEKRETATLKCYPIPRHDTVYWYQQGPGQDPQFLISFYEKMQSDKGSIPDRFSAQQFSDYHSELNMSSLELGDSALYFCASSLFGNTIYFGEGSWLTVV.

This clone came up a few times. The junction does not match germline at one end; this may be a read error. V gene TRBV7-6 combines with J gene TRBJ2-2; D might be TRBD2 (5 bases). CDR3 length: 14 residues. Germline CDR1 and CDR2: SGHVS and FNYEAQ. The CDR3 DNA is TGTGCCAGCAGCAAAATAGCGAACCCCGGGGAGCTGTTTTTT. It is translated as CASSKIANPGELFF.

The chain recombines TRBV28 with TRBJ2-6, with D uncertain. V dropped 6 bases and J dropped 2 bases, with 17 bases sitting between them. The V gene's germline CDR1 is MDHEN and CDR2 SYDVKM. This CDR3 region has 17 residues. This chain's CDR3 is CASSAPGELAGANVLTF. CDR3 DNA: TGTGCCAGCAGCGCTCCCGGCGAGCTCGCTGGGGCCAACGTCCTGACTTTC.

V is TRBV10-3 and J is TRBJ1-1; 7 positions agree with TRBD1. Germline V gives CDR1 ENHRY, CDR2 SYGVKD. The CDR3 length is 13 residues. V shed 3 bases, J shed 6 bases, and the junction held 4 bases outside the gene matches. The CDR3 is CAISEQGSAEAFF. The CDR3 DNA sequence: TGTGCCATCAGTGAACAGGGGAGCGCTGAAGCTTTCTTT.

The sample holds one count of this clone. V gene TRBV12-5 combines with J gene TRBJ2-4; D not certain. Germline V gene data show CDR1 as LGHNT and CDR2 as FRNRAP. The CDR3 spans 14 residues. V was cut by 1 base and J by 4 bases, with 8 bases left in between. In DNA, the CDR3 is TGTGCTAGTGGTTTGGCAGGACCTAAAAACATTCAGTACTTC. Amino acid sequence: CASGLAGPKNIQYF.

This clone was observed a few times. Other DNA sequences from this sample encode an identical CDR3 as well. V is TRBV19 and J is TRBJ2-5; 9 bases fit TRBD1. Germline values: CDR1 LNHDA, CDR2 SQIVND (reference sequence). CDR3 length: 14 amino acids. J lost 5 bases, V lost 2 bases, and 3 bases had no gene match. The CDR3 coding sequence is TGTGCCAGTAGTATAACAGGGGGCCAGGAGACCCAGTACTTC. As protein: CASSITGGQETQYF.

This chain uses TRBV30 with TRBJ1-2, with D hard to call. V gave up 0 bases and J gave up 8 bases, with 10 bases separating them. Germline CDR1 GTSNPN, CDR2 SVGIG (reference sequence). This CDR3 has 12 residues. DNA for the CDR3: TGTGCCTGGAGTGTAAGAAGCGTAGGCTACACCTTC. Amino acid sequence: CAWSVRSVGYTF.

The chain carries TRBV7-2 and TRBJ1-2, with no clear D. Between the trimmed V and J ends, which lost 2 bases and 4 bases, there was a span of 17 bases. CDR1 and CDR2 from the germline V gene are SGHTA and FQGNSA. The CDR3 length is 16 residues. Written as DNA, the CDR3 is TGTGCCAGCAGCTTATCCCCAGGTCCCCAATCCTATGGCTACACCTTC. Its protein is CASSLSPGPQSYGYTF.

This chain connects TRBV28 to TRBJ1-4, with 7 bases aligning to TRBD1. This CDR3 is built from 14 residues. V lost 5 bases, J lost 8 bases, and 8 bases stayed unmatched. The germline V gene has CDR1 MDHEN and CDR2 SYDVKM. The CDR3 here is CASSLAGGQEKLFF. The CDR3 coding sequence is TGTGCCAGCAGTCTGGCGGGGGGACAGGAAAAACTGTTTTTT.

V and J are TRBV5-4 and TRBJ2-6; 8 bases are shared with TRBD1. The CDR3 runs 16 residues. V dropped 1 base and J dropped 4; count of bases not matched to a gene: 4. Per the germline V gene, CDR1 is SGHNT and CDR2 is YYREEE (reference sequence). The CDR3 protein is CASSLLTGAGANVLTF. CDR3 nucleotides: TGTGCCAGCAGCTTGTTGACAGGGGCCGGGGCCAACGTCCTGACTTTC.

This clone was seen a single time. This chain links TRBV2 with TRBJ2-2; no clear D gene. This CDR3 spans 13 amino acids. Germline V gene data show CDR1 as SNHLY and CDR2 as FYNNEI. The V gene lost 8 bases and the J gene lost 4 bases, with 11 bases spanning the gap. CDR3 sequence reads: CASGPRPTGELFF. The DNA of the CDR3 is TGTGCCAGCGGGCCGCGCCCCACCGGGGAGCTGTTTTTT.

The J gene is TRBJ1-1, the V gene TRBV5-6; D is undetermined. This CDR3 has 14 amino acids. V lost 1 base, J lost 1 base, and 8 bases lay in between. Germline V CDR1 and CDR2: SGHDT, YYEEEE. CDR3 amino acids: CASSLPVRNTEAFF. As DNA, the CDR3 is TGTGCCAGCAGCTTGCCGGTACGGAACACTGAAGCTTTCTTT.

This chain links TRBV9 with TRBJ2-1; D gene uncertain. The germline V and J ends were trimmed by 0 bases and 7 bases, with 11 bases remaining between them. There are 14 residues in the CDR3. Germline lookup yields CDR1 SGDLS and CDR2 YYNGEE. The CDR3 DNA is TGTGCCAGCAGCGTAGGAACAGTTTTAAATGAGCAGTTCTTC. Translated: CASSVGTVLNEQFF.

The genes are TRBV14 and TRBJ1-1; D not resolved. V was pared by 3 bases and J by 0 bases, with 5 bases between. CDR1 is SGHDN, CDR2 FVKESK, per germline. This CDR3 is 13 amino acids long. The CDR3 DNA is TGTGCCAGCAGCCACAGCATGAACACTGAAGCTTTCTTT. Translation: CASSHSMNTEAFF. Together with reference TRBV14 and TRBJ1-1, the CDR3 gives the full variable domain: EAGVTQFPSHSVIEKGQTVTLRCDPISGHDNLYWYRRVMGKEIKFLLHFVKESKQDESGMPNNRFLAERTGGTYSTLKVQPAELEDSGVYFCASSHSMNTEAFFGQGTRLTVV.

The V and J genes are TRBV7-3 and TRBJ2-1; TRBD2 is a possible D gene (5 bases). The V and J ends lost 0 bases and 7 bases respectively, with 13 bases between them. Germline V gene sequence: CDR1 SGHTA, CDR2 FQGTGA. The CDR3 totals 15 residues. CDR3 loop: CASSLTSTRGNEQFF. As DNA, the CDR3 is TGTGCCAGCAGCTTAACGTCAACTCGGGGTAATGAGCAGTTCTTC.